This TCR beta chain was profiled in a study of blood T cells in healthy people across ages. Investigators took approximately 10 milliliters of peripheral blood from every donor. CDR3 length: 14 amino acids. CDR1 and CDR2 (germline): SGHRS, YFSETQ. V was cut by 2 bases and J by 3 bases, with 8 bases left in between. Through a sample-barcoded 5' primer and a J-beta primer mix, a second PCR was run for about 6 to 11 cycles. TCRdb itself ran the 5' RACE reads through MiXCR, one entry per CDR3 protein. The sample yields around 800,000 distinct CDR3 sequences, 46% seen once. The TCR comes from an elderly man in good health. The sequenced sample was blood. This chain connects TRBV5-1 to TRBJ1-4; D gene uncertain. This chain's CDR3 is CASSFRQANEKLFF. CDR3 nucleotides: TGCGCCAGCAGCTTTCGGCAGGCTAATGAAAAACTGTTTTTT.